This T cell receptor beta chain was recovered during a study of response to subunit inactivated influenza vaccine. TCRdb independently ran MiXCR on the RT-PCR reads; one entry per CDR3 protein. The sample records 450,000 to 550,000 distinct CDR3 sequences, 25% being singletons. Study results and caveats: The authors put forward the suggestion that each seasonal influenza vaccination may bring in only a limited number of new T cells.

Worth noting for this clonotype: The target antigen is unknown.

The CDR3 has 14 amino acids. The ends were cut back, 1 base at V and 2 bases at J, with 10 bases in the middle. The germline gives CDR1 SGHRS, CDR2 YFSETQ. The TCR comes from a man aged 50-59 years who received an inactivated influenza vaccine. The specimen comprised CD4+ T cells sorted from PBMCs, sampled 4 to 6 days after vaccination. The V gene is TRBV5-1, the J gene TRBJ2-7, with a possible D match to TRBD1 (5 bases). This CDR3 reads CASSLTQATYEQYF. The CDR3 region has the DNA TGCGCCAGCAGCTTGACACAGGCCACCTACGAGCAGTACTTC.